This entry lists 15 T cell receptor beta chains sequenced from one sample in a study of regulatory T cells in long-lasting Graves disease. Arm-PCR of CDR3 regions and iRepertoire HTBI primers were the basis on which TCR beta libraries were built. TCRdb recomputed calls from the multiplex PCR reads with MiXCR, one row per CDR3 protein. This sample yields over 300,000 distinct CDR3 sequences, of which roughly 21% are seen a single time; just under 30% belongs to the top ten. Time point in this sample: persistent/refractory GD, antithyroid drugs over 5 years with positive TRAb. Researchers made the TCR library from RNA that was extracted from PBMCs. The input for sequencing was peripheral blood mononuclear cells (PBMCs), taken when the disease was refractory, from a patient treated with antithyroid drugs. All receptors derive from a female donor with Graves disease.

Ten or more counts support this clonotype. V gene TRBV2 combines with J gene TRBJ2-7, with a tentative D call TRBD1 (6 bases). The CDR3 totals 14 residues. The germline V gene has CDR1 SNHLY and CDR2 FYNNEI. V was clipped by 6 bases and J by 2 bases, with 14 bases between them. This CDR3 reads CASSRDTVTYEQYF. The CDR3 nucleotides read TGTGCCAGCAGCCGGGACACTGTTACCTACGAGCAGTACTTC. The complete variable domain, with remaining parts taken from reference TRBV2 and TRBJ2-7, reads EPEVTQTPSHQVTQMGQEVILRCVPISNHLYFYWYRQILGQKVEFLVSFYNNEISEKSEIFDDQFSVERPDGSNFTLKIRSTKLEDSAMYFCASSRDTVTYEQYFGPGTRLTVT.

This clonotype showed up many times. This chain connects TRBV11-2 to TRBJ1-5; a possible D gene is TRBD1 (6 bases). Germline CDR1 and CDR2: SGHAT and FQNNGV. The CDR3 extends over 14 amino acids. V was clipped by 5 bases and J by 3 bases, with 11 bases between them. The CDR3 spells CASSTGQLNQPQHF. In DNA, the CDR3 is TGTGCCAGCAGCACCGGACAGCTCAATCAGCCCCAGCATTTT. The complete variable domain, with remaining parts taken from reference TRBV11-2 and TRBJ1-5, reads EAGVAQSPRYKIIEKRQSVAFWCNPISGHATLYWYQQILGQGPKLLIQFQNNGVVDDSQLPKDRFSAERLKGVDSTLKIQPAKLEDSAVYLCASSTGQLNQPQHFGDGTRLSIL.

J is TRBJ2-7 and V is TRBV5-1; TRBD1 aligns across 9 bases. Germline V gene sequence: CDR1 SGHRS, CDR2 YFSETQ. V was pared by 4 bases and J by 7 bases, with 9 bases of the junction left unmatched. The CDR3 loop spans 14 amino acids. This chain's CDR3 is CASSGHRGRGEQYF. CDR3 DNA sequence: TGCGCCAGCAGCGGTCACAGGGGGCGCGGAGAGCAGTACTTC.

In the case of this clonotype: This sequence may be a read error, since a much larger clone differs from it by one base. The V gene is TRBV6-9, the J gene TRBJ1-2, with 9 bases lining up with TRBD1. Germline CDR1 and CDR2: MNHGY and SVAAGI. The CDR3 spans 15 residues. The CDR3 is CASSYSTGGNYGYAF. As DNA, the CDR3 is TGTGCCAGCAGTTACTCTACAGGGGGCAACTATGGCTACGCCTTC.

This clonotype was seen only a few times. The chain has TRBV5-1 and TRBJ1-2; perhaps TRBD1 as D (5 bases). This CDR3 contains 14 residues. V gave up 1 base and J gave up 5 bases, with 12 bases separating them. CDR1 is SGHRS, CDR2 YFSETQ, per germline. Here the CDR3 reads CASSLSTDPYGYTF. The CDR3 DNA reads TGCGCCAGCAGCTTGTCGACAGATCCTTATGGCTACACCTTC. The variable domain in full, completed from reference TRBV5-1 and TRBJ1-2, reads KAGVTQTPRYLIKTRGQQVTLSCSPISGHRSVSWYQQTPGQGLQFLFEYFSETQRNKGNFPGRFSGRQFSNSRSEMNVSTLELGDSALYLCASSLSTDPYGYTFGSGTRLTVV.

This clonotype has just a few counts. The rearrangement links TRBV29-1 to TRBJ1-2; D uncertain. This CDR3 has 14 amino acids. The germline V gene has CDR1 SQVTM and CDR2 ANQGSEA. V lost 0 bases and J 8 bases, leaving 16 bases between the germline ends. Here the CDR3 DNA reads TGCAGCGTTGAAGAGGGGTTTGGGTCCGGCGGCTACACCTTC. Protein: CSVEEGFGSGGYTF.

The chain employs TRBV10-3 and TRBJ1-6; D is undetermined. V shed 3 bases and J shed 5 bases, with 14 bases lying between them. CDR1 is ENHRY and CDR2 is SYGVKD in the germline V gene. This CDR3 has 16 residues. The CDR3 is CAISESVLKDNSPLHF. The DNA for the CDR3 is TGTGCCATCAGTGAATCAGTATTGAAGGATAATTCACCCCTCCACTTT.

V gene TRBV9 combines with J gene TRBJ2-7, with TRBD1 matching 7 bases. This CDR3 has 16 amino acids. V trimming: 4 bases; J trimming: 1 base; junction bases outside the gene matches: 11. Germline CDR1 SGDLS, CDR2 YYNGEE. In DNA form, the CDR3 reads TGTGCCAGCAGCCCCCGGCCGTGGGACAGATCCTACGAGCAGTACTTC. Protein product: CASSPRPWDRSYEQYF.

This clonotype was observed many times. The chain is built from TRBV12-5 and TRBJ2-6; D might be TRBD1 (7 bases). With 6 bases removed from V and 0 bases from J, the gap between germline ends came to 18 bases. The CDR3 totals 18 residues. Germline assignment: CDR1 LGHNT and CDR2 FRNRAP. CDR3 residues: CASGPGGGLASGANVLTF. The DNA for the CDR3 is TGTGCTAGTGGCCCAGGAGGGGGCCTAGCCTCTGGGGCCAACGTCCTGACTTTC.

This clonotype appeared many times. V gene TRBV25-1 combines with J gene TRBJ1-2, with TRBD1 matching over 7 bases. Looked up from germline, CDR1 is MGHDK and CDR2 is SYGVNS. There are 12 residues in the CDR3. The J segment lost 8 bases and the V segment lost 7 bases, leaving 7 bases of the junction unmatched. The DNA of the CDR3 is TGTGCCAGCACCAAGACAGGGTTGGGCTACACCTTC. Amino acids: CASTKTGLGYTF.

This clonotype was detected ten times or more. The CDR3 coding sequence is TGTGCCAGCAGTTCCCGGTTAAGCTCCTATAATTCACCCCTCCACTTT. Encoded protein: CASSSRLSSYNSPLHF. V gene TRBV27 combines with J gene TRBJ1-6; D is unclear. V was pared by 4 bases and J by 0 bases, with 10 bases between. This CDR3 contains 16 residues. Germline V gene sequence: CDR1 MNHEY, CDR2 SMNVEV (reference sequence).

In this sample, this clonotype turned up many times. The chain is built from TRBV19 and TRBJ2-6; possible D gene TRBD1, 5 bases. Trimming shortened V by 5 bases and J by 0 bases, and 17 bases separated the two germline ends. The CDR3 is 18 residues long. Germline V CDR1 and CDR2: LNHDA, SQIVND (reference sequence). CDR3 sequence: CASSGKTAYSSGANVLTF. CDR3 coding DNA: TGTGCCAGTAGTGGGAAGACAGCTTACAGCTCTGGGGCCAACGTCCTGACTTTC.

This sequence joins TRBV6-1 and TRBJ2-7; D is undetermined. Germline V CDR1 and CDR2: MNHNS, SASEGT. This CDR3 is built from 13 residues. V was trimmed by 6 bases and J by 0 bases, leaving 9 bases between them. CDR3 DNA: TGTGCCAGCAGAACGACCGACTCCTACGAGCAGTACTTC. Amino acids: CASRTTDSYEQYF.

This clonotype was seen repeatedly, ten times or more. The chain's CDR3 is CATSGYRENTEAFF. CDR3 bases: TGTGCCACCAGCGGTTACAGGGAAAACACTGAAGCTTTCTTT. The chain couples TRBV15 to TRBJ1-1; D is possibly TRBD1 (6 bases). This CDR3 region has 14 residues. The germline V gene encodes CDR1 LNHNV and CDR2 YYDKDF (reference sequence). V lost 5 bases to trimming and J lost 2 bases, with 12 bases between them.

The CDR3, as DNA: TGTGCCAGTAGTATCGGTGGAGATACGCAGTATTTT. This translates into CASSIGGDTQYF. J is TRBJ2-3 and V is TRBV19, with D hard to call. CDR3 size: 12 residues. V was pared by 3 bases and J by 5 bases, with 6 bases between. Germline V gene lookup returns CDR1 LNHDA and CDR2 SQIVND (reference sequence).